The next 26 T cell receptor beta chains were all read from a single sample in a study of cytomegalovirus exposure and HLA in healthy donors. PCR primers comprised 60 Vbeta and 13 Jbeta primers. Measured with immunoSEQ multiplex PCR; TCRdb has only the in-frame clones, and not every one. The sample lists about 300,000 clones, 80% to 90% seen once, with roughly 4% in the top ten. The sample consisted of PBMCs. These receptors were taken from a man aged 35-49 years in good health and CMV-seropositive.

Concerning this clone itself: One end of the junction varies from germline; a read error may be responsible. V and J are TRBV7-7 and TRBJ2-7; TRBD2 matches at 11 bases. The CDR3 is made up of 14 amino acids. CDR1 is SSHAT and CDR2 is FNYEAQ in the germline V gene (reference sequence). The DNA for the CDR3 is TGTGCTAGCAGCTCCCTAGCGGGAGGCGGCGAGCAGTACTTC. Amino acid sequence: CASSSLAGGGEQYF.

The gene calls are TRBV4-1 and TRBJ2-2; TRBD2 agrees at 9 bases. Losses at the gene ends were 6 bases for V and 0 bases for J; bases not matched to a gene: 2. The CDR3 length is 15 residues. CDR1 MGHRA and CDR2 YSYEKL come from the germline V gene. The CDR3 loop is CASRREGTNTGELFF. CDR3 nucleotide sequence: TGCGCCAGCAGGCGGGAGGGAACGAACACCGGGGAGCTGTTTTTT.

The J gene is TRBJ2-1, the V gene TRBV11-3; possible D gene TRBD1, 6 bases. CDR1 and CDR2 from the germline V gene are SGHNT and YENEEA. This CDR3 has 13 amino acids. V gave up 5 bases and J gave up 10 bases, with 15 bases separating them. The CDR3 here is CASSRTDALEQFF. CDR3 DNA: TGTGCCAGCAGCAGGACAGACGCCCTAGAGCAGTTCTTC.

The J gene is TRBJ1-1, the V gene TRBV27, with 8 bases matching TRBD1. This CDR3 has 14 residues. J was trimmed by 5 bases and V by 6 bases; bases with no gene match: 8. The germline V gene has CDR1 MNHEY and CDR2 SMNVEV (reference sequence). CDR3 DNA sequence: TGTGCCAGCAGATCCCCCACAGGGGGTACTGAAGCTTTCTTT. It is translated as CASRSPTGGTEAFF.

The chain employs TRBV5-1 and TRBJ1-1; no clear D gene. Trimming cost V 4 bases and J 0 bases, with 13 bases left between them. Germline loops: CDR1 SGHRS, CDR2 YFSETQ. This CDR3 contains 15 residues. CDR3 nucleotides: TGCGCCAGCAGCCCCACGACTGTGCTGAACACTGAAGCTTTCTTT. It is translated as CASSPTTVLNTEAFF.

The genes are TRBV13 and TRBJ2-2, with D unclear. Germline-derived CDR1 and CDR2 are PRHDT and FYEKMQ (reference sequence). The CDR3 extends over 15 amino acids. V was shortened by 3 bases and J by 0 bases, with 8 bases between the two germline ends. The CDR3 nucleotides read TGTGCCAGCAGCTTTGCCGGAGCGAACACCGGGGAGCTGTTTTTT. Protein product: CASSFAGANTGELFF.

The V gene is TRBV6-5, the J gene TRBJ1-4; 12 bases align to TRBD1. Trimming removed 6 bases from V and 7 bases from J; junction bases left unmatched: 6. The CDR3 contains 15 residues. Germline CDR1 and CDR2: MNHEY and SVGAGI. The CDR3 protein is CASSRDRGRGEKLFF. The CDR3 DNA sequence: TGTGCCAGCAGCCGGGACAGGGGGCGCGGTGAAAAACTGTTTTTT.

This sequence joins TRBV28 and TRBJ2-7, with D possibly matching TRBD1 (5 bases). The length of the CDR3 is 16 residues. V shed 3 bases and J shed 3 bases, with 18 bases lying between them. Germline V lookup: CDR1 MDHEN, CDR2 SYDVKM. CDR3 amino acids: CASSLVGGRANYEQYF. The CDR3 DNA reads TGTGCCAGCAGTTTGGTGGGTGGCAGGGCGAACTACGAGCAGTACTTC.

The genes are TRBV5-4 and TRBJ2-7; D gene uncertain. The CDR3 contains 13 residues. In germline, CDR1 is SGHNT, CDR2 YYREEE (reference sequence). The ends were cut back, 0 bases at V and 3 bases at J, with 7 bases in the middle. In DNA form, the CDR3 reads TGTGCCAGCAGCTTGGGTTACGGCTACGAGCAGTACTTC. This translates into CASSLGYGYEQYF. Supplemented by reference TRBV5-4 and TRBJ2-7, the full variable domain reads ETGVTQSPTHLIKTRGQQVTLRCSSQSGHNTVSWYQQALGQGPQFIFQYYREEENGRGNFPPRFSGLQFPNYSSELNVNALELDDSALYLCASSLGYGYEQYFGPGTRLTVT.

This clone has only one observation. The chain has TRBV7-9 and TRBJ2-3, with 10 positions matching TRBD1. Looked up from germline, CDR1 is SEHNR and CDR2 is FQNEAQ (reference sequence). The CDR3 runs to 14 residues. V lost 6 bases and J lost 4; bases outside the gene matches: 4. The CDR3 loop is CASRSGQGADTQYF. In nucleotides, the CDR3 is TGTGCCAGCAGAAGTGGACAGGGGGCAGATACGCAGTATTTT.

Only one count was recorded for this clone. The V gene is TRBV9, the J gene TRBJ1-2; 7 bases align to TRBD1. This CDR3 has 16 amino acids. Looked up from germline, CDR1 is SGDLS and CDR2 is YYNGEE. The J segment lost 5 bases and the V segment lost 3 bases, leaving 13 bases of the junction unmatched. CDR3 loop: CASSAQRTGLPYGYTF. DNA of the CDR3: TGTGCCAGCAGCGCCCAAAGGACAGGACTACCTTATGGCTACACCTTC.

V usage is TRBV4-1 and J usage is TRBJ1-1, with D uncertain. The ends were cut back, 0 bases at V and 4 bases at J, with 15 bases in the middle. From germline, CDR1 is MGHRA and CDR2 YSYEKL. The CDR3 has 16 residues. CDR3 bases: TGCGCCAGCAGCCAAGAGGCCCGGGTAGTTGTCACTGAAGCTTTCTTT. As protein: CASSQEARVVVTEAFF.

In nucleotides, the CDR3 is TGCAGCGTTGATTGGGAGGGGGTGACAGATACGCAGTATTTT. It specifies CSVDWEGVTDTQYF. The rearrangement links TRBV29-1 to TRBJ2-3; maybe TRBD2 (7 bases). Germline V gene data show CDR1 as SQVTM and CDR2 as ANQGSEA. V lost 3 bases, J lost 3 bases, and 13 bases lay in between. This CDR3 comprises 14 residues.

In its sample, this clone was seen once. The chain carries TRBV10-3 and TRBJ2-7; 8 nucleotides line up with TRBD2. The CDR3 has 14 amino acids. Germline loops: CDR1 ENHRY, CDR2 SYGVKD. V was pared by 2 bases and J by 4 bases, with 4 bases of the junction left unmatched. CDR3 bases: TGTGCCATCAGTGAGGGAGCGGGAGCTTACGAGCAGTACTTC. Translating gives CAISEGAGAYEQYF.

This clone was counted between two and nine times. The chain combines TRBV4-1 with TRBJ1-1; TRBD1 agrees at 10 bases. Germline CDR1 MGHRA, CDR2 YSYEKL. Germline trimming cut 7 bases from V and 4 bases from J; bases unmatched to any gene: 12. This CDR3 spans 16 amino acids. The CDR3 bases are TGCGCCAGCACTCGGGGACAGGGGAGTTGGGGCACTGAAGCTTTCTTT. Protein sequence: CASTRGQGSWGTEAFF.

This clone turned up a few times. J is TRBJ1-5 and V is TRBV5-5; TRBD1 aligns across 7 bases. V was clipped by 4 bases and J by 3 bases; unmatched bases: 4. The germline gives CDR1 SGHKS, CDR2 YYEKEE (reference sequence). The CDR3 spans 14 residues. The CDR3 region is CASSHGTVNQPQHF. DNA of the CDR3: TGTGCCAGCAGCCACGGGACAGTCAATCAGCCCCAGCATTTT.

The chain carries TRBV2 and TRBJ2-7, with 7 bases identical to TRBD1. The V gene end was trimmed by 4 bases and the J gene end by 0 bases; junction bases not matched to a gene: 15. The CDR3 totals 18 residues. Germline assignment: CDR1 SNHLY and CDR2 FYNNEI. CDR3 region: CASSVHPRSDRSSYEQYF. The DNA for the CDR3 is TGTGCCAGCAGTGTTCACCCGCGATCGGACAGGAGCTCCTACGAGCAGTACTTC.

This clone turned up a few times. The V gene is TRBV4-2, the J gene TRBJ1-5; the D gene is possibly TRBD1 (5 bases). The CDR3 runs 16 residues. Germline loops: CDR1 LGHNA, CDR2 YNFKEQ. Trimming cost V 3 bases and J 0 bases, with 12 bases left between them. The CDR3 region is CASSQGLRNSNQPQHF. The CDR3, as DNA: TGTGCCAGCAGCCAGGGACTCCGCAATAGCAATCAGCCCCAGCATTTT.

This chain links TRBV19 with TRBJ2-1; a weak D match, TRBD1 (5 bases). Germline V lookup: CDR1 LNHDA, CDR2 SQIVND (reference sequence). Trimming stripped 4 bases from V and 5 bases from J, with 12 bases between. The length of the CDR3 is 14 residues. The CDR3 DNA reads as TGTGCCAGTAGTAGCCAGGGCCTAGACAATGAGCAGTTCTTC. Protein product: CASSSQGLDNEQFF.

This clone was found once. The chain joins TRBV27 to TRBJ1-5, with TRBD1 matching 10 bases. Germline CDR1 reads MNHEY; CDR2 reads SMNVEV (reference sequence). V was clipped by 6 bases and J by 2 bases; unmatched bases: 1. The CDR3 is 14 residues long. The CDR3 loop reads CASSGTGGNQPQHF. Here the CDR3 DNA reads TGTGCCAGCAGCGGGACAGGGGGCAATCAGCCCCAGCATTTT.

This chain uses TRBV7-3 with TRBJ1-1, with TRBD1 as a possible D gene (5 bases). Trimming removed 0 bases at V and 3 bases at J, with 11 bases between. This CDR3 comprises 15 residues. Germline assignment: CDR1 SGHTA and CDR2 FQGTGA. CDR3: CASSLTGGWDTEAFF. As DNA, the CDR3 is TGTGCCAGCAGCTTAACTGGGGGGTGGGACACTGAAGCTTTCTTT.

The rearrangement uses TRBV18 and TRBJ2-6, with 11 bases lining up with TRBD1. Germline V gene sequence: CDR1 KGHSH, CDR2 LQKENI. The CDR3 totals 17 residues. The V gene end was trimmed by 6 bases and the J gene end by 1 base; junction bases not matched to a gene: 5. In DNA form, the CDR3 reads TGTGCCAGCTCGTCTGGGACAGGGGGATCTGGGGCCAACGTCCTGACTTTC. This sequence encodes CASSSGTGGSGANVLTF.

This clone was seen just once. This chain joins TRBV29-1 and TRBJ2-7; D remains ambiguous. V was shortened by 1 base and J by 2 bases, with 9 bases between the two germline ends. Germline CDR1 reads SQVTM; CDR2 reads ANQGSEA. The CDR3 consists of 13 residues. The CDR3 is CSVEAERTYEQYF. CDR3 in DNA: TGCAGCGTTGAAGCGGAGAGAACCTACGAGCAGTACTTC.

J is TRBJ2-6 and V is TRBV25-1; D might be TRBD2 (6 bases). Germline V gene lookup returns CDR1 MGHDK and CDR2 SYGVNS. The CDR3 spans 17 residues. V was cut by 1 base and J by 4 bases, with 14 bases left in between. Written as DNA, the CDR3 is TGTGCCAGCAGTGAATTGTTGGGGGGATCCGGGGCCAACGTCCTGACTTTC. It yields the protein CASSELLGGSGANVLTF.

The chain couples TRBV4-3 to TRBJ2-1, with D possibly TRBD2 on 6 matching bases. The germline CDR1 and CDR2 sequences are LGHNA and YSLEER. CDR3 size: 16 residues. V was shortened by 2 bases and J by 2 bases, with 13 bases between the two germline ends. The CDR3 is CASSQRFSGTYNEQFF. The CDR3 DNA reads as TGCGCCAGCAGCCAAAGATTTAGCGGAACCTACAATGAGCAGTTCTTC.

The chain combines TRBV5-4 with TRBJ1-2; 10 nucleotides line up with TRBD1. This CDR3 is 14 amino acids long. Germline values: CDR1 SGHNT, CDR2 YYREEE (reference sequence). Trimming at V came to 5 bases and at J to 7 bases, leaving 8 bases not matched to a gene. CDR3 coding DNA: TGTGCCAGCAGTCCGGGGACAGGGGAATTTGGCTACACCTTC. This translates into CASSPGTGEFGYTF.